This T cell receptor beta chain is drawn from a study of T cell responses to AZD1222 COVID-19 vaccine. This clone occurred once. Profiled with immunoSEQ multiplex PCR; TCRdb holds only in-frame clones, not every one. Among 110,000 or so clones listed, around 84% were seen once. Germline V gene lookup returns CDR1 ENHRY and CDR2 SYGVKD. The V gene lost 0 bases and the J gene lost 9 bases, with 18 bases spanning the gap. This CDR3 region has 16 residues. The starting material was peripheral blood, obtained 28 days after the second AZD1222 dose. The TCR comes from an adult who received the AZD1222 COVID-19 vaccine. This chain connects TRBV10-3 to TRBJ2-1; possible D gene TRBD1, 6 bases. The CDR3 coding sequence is TGTGCCATCAGTGAGTCGGGGGCTGGTATTAAGGGTGAGCAGTTCTTC. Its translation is CAISESGAGIKGEQFF.